Listed below are T cell receptor beta chains from one sample, sequenced in a study of blood T cell repertoires in COVID-19. TCRdb keeps only in-frame clones here, not all; method: immunoSEQ multiplex PCR. The data hold 97,000 or so clones, with about 80% observed a single time. Sequencing input: peripheral blood. All receptors come from a man between 65 and 85 years old with acute or convalescent COVID-19. Both conserved end residues are part of each CDR3. The order of the fields is V gene, J gene, CDR3 protein.

>TRBV2|TRBJ1-4
CASSGGRGLEEKLFF
>TRBV7-8|TRBJ1-4
CASSPGETNEKLFF
>TRBV7-9|TRBJ1-6
CASSITGDNSPLHF
>TRBV12-2|TRBJ2-3
CASRLGTSGGYSTDTQYF
>TRBV6-6|TRBJ1-1
CASRNQGEANTEAFF
>TRBV28|TRBJ1-2
CASLIGTANYGYTF
>TRBV29-1|TRBJ2-7
CSVVNRGPAEQYF
>TRBV19|TRBJ1-2
CASNDRGGYGYTF
>TRBV2|TRBJ1-2
CASSLEYGYTF
>TRBV6-5|TRBJ1-6
CATWPGQGDNSPLHF
>TRBV7-9|TRBJ2-3
CASSLEGQTSTDTQYF
>TRBV5-1|TRBJ2-1
CASSLGTGPSYNEQFF
>TRBV25-1|TRBJ2-3
CASSALAGGTDTQYF
>TRBV28|TRBJ2-1
CASSMGGVSGRHDEQFF
>TRBV23-1|TRBJ1-1
CASSQGRGREDTEAFF
>TRBV6-5|TRBJ1-2
CASRAQGPVYTF
>TRBV5-8|TRBJ2-7
CASSSFIDRGVGEQYF